This T cell receptor (beta chain) was sequenced during a study of blood T cell repertoires in COVID-19. About the research overall: COVID-19 samples, acute and convalescent, were from the United States, Italy and Spain. PBMCs, B-cell-depleted T cells, or T cells were the source of the cDNA or gDNA that made up the material.

Original handling: Quantification of nucleated cells was approximated via reference gene primer amplification. The assay was immunoSEQ multiplex PCR, and TCRdb's table has in-frame clones only and misses some. V and J calls and clone size are as listed in that table; D and trimming were resolved from the DNA. The sample carries about 500,000 clones, roughly 87% recorded once. Seattle's cohort entered during active infection and was followed longitudinally. The clonotype was recovered from a man younger than 30 with COVID-19, enrolled during active disease. The sample consisted of peripheral blood.

The DNA for the CDR3 is TGTGCCAGCAGCGCTTCAGGCGGGGGACAAGAGACCCAGTACTTC. It translates to CASSASGGGQETQYF. The chain employs TRBV11-1 and TRBJ2-5; 7 bases match TRBD2. This CDR3 contains 15 residues. The J segment lost 2 bases and the V segment lost 5 bases, leaving 8 bases of the junction unmatched. Germline CDR1 SGHAT, CDR2 FQDESV (reference sequence).